Following are 25 T cell receptor beta chains from one sample sequenced in a study of blood T cell repertoires in COVID-19. Here immunoSEQ multiplex PCR was the method, and the copy in TCRdb shows in-frame clones only, minus some. This table holds around 450,000 clones, roughly 85% found once. Sequencing used PBMCs or T cells enriched from blood (not recorded which). The receptors shown here come from a woman aged 18-29 years with acute COVID-19.

In its sample, this clone was seen once. The chain recombines TRBV9 with TRBJ2-3; TRBD2 might be the D (6 bases). There are 15 residues in the CDR3. The V gene lost 2 bases and the J gene lost 1 base, with 11 bases spanning the gap. In germline, CDR1 is SGDLS, CDR2 YYNGEE. This CDR3 is CASSVVGEGTDTQYF. The CDR3 DNA is TGTGCCAGCAGCGTCGTCGGGGAGGGCACAGATACGCAGTATTTT.

This clone occurred once. The chain has TRBV6-1 and TRBJ2-7, with D unclear. Germline lookup yields CDR1 MNHNS and CDR2 SASEGT. CDR3 length equals 16 residues. V was shortened by 2 bases and J by 0 bases, with 14 bases between the two germline ends. The CDR3 nucleotides are TGTGCCAGCAGTGAAAGATTCGAACAGAGCTCCTACGAGCAGTACTTC. Its translation: CASSERFEQSSYEQYF.

The chain links TRBV7-2 to TRBJ2-5; 9 nucleotides agree with TRBD2. The CDR3 spans 16 residues. The ends lost 2 bases at V and 5 bases at J; junction bases unmatched: 9. CDR1 is SGHTA, CDR2 FQGNSA, per germline. CDR3 in DNA: TGTGCCAGCAGCTTACCCTTGGTAGCGGGAGTTGAGACCCAGTACTTC. As protein: CASSLPLVAGVETQYF. The full variable domain, rest sourced from reference TRBV7-2 and TRBJ2-5, is GAGVSQSPSNKVTEKGKDVELRCDPISGHTALYWYRQSLGQGLEFLIYFQGNSAPDKSGLPSDRFSAERTGGSVSTLTIQRTQQEDSAVYLCASSLPLVAGVETQYFGPGTRLLVL.

The sample holds a few counts of this clone. V gene TRBV24-1 combines with J gene TRBJ2-2; 10 positions match TRBD1. Germline CDR1 KGHDR, CDR2 SFDVKD. This CDR3 comprises 15 residues. V trimming: 3 bases; J trimming: 8 bases; junction bases outside the gene matches: 5. CDR3 amino acids: CATSDRDRGGGELFF. The CDR3 nucleotides are TGTGCCACCAGTGATCGGGACAGGGGAGGAGGGGAGCTGTTTTTT.

Here the CDR3 reads CASSRTTGVGNTIYF. As DNA, the CDR3 is TGTGCCAGCAGCCGCACTACAGGGGTCGGAAACACCATATATTTT. The rearrangement joins TRBV7-3 to TRBJ1-3, with 7 bases matching TRBD1. The trim removed 5 bases at V and 4 bases at J, leaving 8 bases unmatched. The CDR3 spans 15 residues. CDR1 and CDR2 from the germline V gene are SGHTA and FQGTGA. Full variable domain (missing parts from reference TRBV7-3 and TRBJ1-3): GAGVSQTPSNKVTEKGKYVELRCDPISGHTALYWYRQSLGQGPEFLIYFQGTGAADDSGLPNDRFFAVRPEGSVSTLKIQRTERGDSAVYLCASSRTTGVGNTIYFGEGSWLTVV.

The rearrangement uses TRBV5-1 and TRBJ1-1, with a tentative D call TRBD1 (6 bases). CDR3 length: 14 residues. The germline gives CDR1 SGHRS, CDR2 YFSETQ. V shed 3 bases and J shed 0 bases, with 9 bases lying between them. The CDR3 spells CASSYGTLNTEAFF. Here the CDR3 DNA reads TGCGCCAGCAGCTACGGGACACTGAACACTGAAGCTTTCTTT.

The gene calls are TRBV30 and TRBJ2-3; 8 bases are a match to TRBD1. The V and J ends lost 5 bases and 2 bases, in that order; junction bases with no gene match: 9. The CDR3 has 15 amino acids. Germline CDR1 GTSNPN, CDR2 SVGIG (reference sequence). CDR3 bases: TGTGCCTGGGGGATAGGACAGGGCCACACAGATACGCAGTATTTT. It codes for CAWGIGQGHTDTQYF.

V is TRBV5-1 and J is TRBJ2-7; 11 bases are a match to TRBD1. Germline values: CDR1 SGHRS, CDR2 YFSETQ. Trimming took 3 bases from V and 3 from J; bases not matched to a gene: 2. The CDR3 sequence is 14 residues long. The CDR3 here is CASSWDRGNYEQYF. The CDR3 nucleotides are TGCGCCAGCAGCTGGGACAGGGGGAACTACGAGCAGTACTTC. The variable domain in full, with the rest retrieved from reference TRBV5-1 and TRBJ2-7, is KAGVTQTPRYLIKTRGQQVTLSCSPISGHRSVSWYQQTPGQGLQFLFEYFSETQRNKGNFPGRFSGRQFSNSRSEMNVSTLELGDSALYLCASSWDRGNYEQYFGPGTRLTVT.

V gene TRBV9 combines with J gene TRBJ2-7; 10 bases are shared with TRBD2. V dropped 2 bases and J dropped 1; count of bases not matched to a gene: 6. From germline, CDR1 is SGDLS and CDR2 YYNGEE. The CDR3 has 16 residues. The DNA of the CDR3 is TGTGCCAGCAGCGTGAGCGGGAGGGCCCGGTCCTACGAGCAGTACTTC. Its translation is CASSVSGRARSYEQYF.

This clone was recorded once. The rearrangement joins TRBV18 to TRBJ2-1, with D maybe TRBD2 (7 bases). Trimming took off 4 bases at V and 8 bases at J, with 21 bases between the two ends. CDR3 length equals 16 residues. CDR1 is KGHSH and CDR2 is LQKENI in the germline V gene. This CDR3 reads CASSQQRGGRSYEQFF. The CDR3 DNA reads TGTGCCAGCTCACAACAGAGGGGGGGGCGATCTTATGAGCAGTTCTTC.

A word on this clone: Other DNA sequences from this sample encode an identical CDR3 as well. This chain uses TRBV5-1 with TRBJ2-1; D possibly corresponds to TRBD2 (6 bases). Germline-derived CDR1 and CDR2 are SGHRS and YFSETQ. The CDR3 loop spans 12 amino acids. V lost 0 bases and J 10 bases, leaving 8 bases between the germline ends. The DNA of the CDR3 is TGCGCCAGCAGCTTGGGGCTAGCGGAGCAGTTCTTC. Encoded protein: CASSLGLAEQFF.

The chain carries TRBV9 and TRBJ1-3, with TRBD1 identical over 8 bases. Germline V gives CDR1 SGDLS, CDR2 YYNGEE. The CDR3 sequence is 16 residues long. The ends lost 3 bases at V and 2 bases at J; junction bases unmatched: 7. CDR3 region: CASSERGTGTGNTIYF. In DNA form, the CDR3 reads TGTGCCAGCAGCGAGAGGGGGACAGGCACTGGAAACACCATATATTTT.

The rearrangement joins TRBV5-1 to TRBJ1-1, with D possibly matching TRBD1 (5 bases). This CDR3 is built from 13 residues. Germline V gives CDR1 SGHRS, CDR2 YFSETQ. Trimming removed 7 bases from V and 4 bases from J, with 14 bases in between. CDR3: CASAQGPSTEAFF. The DNA for the CDR3 is TGCGCCAGCGCGCAGGGCCCATCCACTGAAGCTTTCTTT.

The chain joins TRBV29-1 to TRBJ2-3; maybe TRBD1 (5 bases). V was pared by 4 bases and J by 5 bases, with 16 bases between. The CDR3 covers 14 residues. Germline V gene sequence: CDR1 SQVTM, CDR2 ANQGSEA. CDR3 in DNA: TGCAGCGTTGTGAAGGGGTCTTCGTTAGATACGCAGTATTTT. Translating gives CSVVKGSSLDTQYF.

The chain combines TRBV30 with TRBJ2-1; TRBD2 aligns across 14 bases. The V and J ends lost 0 bases and 7 bases, in that order; junction bases with no gene match: 5. Germline-derived CDR1 and CDR2 are GTSNPN and SVGIG (reference sequence). The length of the CDR3 is 16 residues. CDR3 sequence (DNA): TGTGCCTGGAGTGTTTGGGGACTAGCGGGAGTAAATGAGCAGTTCTTC. This translates into CAWSVWGLAGVNEQFF.

The J gene is TRBJ1-6, the V gene TRBV7-8; D might be TRBD1 (5 bases). CDR3 size: 15 residues. In germline, CDR1 is SGHVS, CDR2 FQNEAQ. Trimming removed 5 bases from V and 9 bases from J, with 17 bases in between. CDR3 DNA sequence: TGTGCCAGCAGCCTGAGGAGGTCCGGGGGTTCACCCCTCCACTTT. This encodes CASSLRRSGGSPLHF. The complete variable domain, with remaining parts taken from reference TRBV7-8 and TRBJ1-6, reads GAGVSQSPRYKVAKRGQDVALRCDPISGHVSLFWYQQALGQGPEFLTYFQNEAQLDKSGLPSDRFFAERPEGSVSTLKIQRTQQEDSAVYLCASSLRRSGGSPLHFGNGTRLTVT.

The chain links TRBV20-1 to TRBJ2-3, with TRBD2 matching 7 bases. The CDR3 length is 10 residues. Germline V gene lookup returns CDR1 DFQATT and CDR2 SNEGSKA (reference sequence). Trimming at V came to 8 bases and at J to 12 bases, leaving 8 bases not matched to a gene. The CDR3 protein is CSTVAGAQYF. CDR3 coding DNA: TGCAGTACGGTCGCGGGAGCTCAGTATTTT.

This chain connects TRBV12-5 to TRBJ1-1, with 9 nucleotides matching TRBD1. Per the germline V gene, CDR1 is LGHNT and CDR2 is FRNRAP. This CDR3 is built from 13 residues. The trim removed 7 bases at V and 11 bases at J, leaving 11 bases unmatched. This CDR3 is CASAQTGGVGAFF. The CDR3 nucleotides are TGTGCTAGTGCCCAAACAGGGGGCGTAGGGGCTTTCTTT.

The chain has TRBV4-3 and TRBJ1-4; D gene uncertain. From germline, CDR1 is LGHNA and CDR2 YSLEER. There are 16 residues in the CDR3. Trimming shortened V by 0 bases and J by 0 bases, and 8 bases separated the two germline ends. This CDR3 reads CASSQDLGSTNEKLFF. DNA for the CDR3: TGCGCCAGCAGCCAAGATCTCGGGTCAACTAATGAAAAACTGTTTTTT.

This rearrangement joins TRBV2 to TRBJ1-2, with 9 bases lining up with TRBD1. Germline V gene lookup returns CDR1 SNHLY and CDR2 FYNNEI. V lost 7 bases and J lost 0; bases outside the gene matches: 9. There are 16 residues in the CDR3. The CDR3 DNA reads TGTGCCAGCATATCGGGACAGGGAATACCTAACTATGGCTACACCTTC. Translated, it gives CASISGQGIPNYGYTF.

This chain links TRBV10-2 with TRBJ2-7; D not resolved. The V gene's germline CDR1 is WSHSY and CDR2 SAAADI. The CDR3 extends over 11 amino acids. V gave up 4 bases and J gave up 5 bases, with 6 bases separating them. Here the CDR3 DNA reads TGCGCCAGCAGTGTAATCCACGAGCAGTACTTC. The encoded protein is CASSVIHEQYF.

J is TRBJ1-4 and V is TRBV28; 8 positions agree with TRBD1. This CDR3 spans 15 amino acids. CDR1 is MDHEN, CDR2 SYDVKM, per germline. The V and J ends lost 3 bases and 7 bases, in that order; junction bases with no gene match: 7. The CDR3 nucleotides read TGTGCCAGCAGTTTGGGGGACAGGATCCCTGAAAAACTGTTTTTT. Encoded protein: CASSLGDRIPEKLFF. The variable domain in full, with the rest retrieved from reference TRBV28 and TRBJ1-4, is DVKVTQSSRYLVKRTGEKVFLECVQDMDHENMFWYRQDPGLGLRLIYFSYDVKMKEKGDIPEGYSVSREKKERFSLILESASTNQTSMYLCASSLGDRIPEKLFFGSGTQLSVL.

This chain joins TRBV10-1 and TRBJ2-5; tentatively, D is TRBD2 (6 bases). V was trimmed by 3 bases and J by 3 bases, leaving 8 bases between them. This CDR3 is 13 amino acids long. From germline, CDR1 is WNHNN and CDR2 SYGVQD (reference sequence). The CDR3 nucleotides read TGCGCCAGCAGTGATCAGCGGGAAGAGACCCAGTACTTC. Amino acid sequence: CASSDQREETQYF.

The chain combines TRBV2 with TRBJ2-5, with TRBD1 as a possible D gene (6 bases). The germline V gene has CDR1 SNHLY and CDR2 FYNNEI. The CDR3 is 11 residues long. V was trimmed by 7 bases and J by 3 bases, leaving 6 bases between them. CDR3 bases: TGTGCCAGCAACAGGGAAGAGACCCAGTACTTC. It specifies CASNREETQYF.

The chain has TRBV7-2 and TRBJ2-7, with 11 bases lining up with TRBD2. The CDR3 has 15 residues. V trimming: 4 bases; J trimming: 2 bases; junction bases outside the gene matches: 4. CDR1 is SGHTA and CDR2 is FQGNSA in the germline V gene. The CDR3 nucleotides read TGTGCCAGCAGCTCCCGACTAGCGGGACCCTACGAGCAGTACTTC. Residues: CASSSRLAGPYEQYF. The variable domain in full, with the rest retrieved from reference TRBV7-2 and TRBJ2-7, is GAGVSQSPSNKVTEKGKDVELRCDPISGHTALYWYRQSLGQGLEFLIYFQGNSAPDKSGLPSDRFSAERTGGSVSTLTIQRTQQEDSAVYLCASSSRLAGPYEQYFGPGTRLTVT.